This TCR beta chain emerged from a study of shared clonotypes between healthy human individuals. For sorted subsets, 150 to 200 ng DNA per replicate equaled 30,000 or so T cell genomes. TCRdb's table, derived via immunoSEQ multiplex PCR, lists solely in-frame clones and lacks some. The repertoire holds some 1.4 million clones, roughly 96% seen once, with about 1.2% in the top ten. Specimen: naive CD4+ T cells sorted from blood. Subset meaning: CD45RA+ positively selected. The receptor was derived from a man younger than 45 in good health.

Written as DNA, the CDR3 is TGTGCCAGCAGCTTGCTTCCCCCCGGGACAGGGCCTGAAATGAACACTGAAGCTTTCTTT. Translated: CASSLLPPGTGPEMNTEAFF. This chain connects TRBV5-8 to TRBJ1-1, with 9 nucleotides matching TRBD1. The CDR3 covers 20 residues. Germline-derived CDR1 and CDR2 are SGHTS and YDEGEE. V was pared by 1 base and J by 0 bases, with 16 bases of the junction left unmatched.